The present entry profiles one T cell receptor beta chain with its context. TCRdb ran MiXCR on the 5' RACE reads and lists one entry per CDR3 protein. The repertoire consists of around 260,000 distinct CDR3 sequences, with 15% to 20% occurring once and the leading ten covering 22%. The V gene's germline CDR1 is SGHNT and CDR2 YYREEE (reference sequence). The V gene lost 0 bases and the J gene lost 5 bases, with 8 bases spanning the gap. This CDR3 comprises 14 residues. This record belongs to a study of T-cell memory formation after mild COVID-19. The rearrangement links TRBV5-4 to TRBJ1-4; D perhaps matches TRBD1 (6 bases). Material for sequencing was PBMCs or a T cell subset sorted from them (not recorded which). The clonotype originates from a man aged 18 to 35 who had mild COVID-19 (a few samples of this study predate the infection). Cell type and time point are not known. The CDR3 DNA reads as TGTGCCAGCAGCTTGGCAGGGGCCAATGAAAAACTGTTTTTT. It is translated as CASSLAGANEKLFF.